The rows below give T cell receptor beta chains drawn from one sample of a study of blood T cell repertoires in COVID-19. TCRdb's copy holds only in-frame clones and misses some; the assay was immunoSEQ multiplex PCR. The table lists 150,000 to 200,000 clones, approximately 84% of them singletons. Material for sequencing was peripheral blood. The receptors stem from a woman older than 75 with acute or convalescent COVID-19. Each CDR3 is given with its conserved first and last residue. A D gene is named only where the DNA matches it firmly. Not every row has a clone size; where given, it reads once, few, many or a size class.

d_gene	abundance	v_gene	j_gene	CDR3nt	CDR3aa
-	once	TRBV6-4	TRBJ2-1	TGTGCCAGCAGTGACTCAGGGGGAGGGCCGGTAAATGAGCAGTTCTTC	CASSDSGGGPVNEQFF
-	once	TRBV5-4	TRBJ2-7	TGTGCCAGCAGCGACCGGGACTCCCTCTCCTACGAGCAGTACTTC	CASSDRDSLSYEQYF
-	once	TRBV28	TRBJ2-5	TGTGCCAGCTCCCAAGGAGTGGCAGGGGAGGAGACCCAGTACTTC	CASSQGVAGEETQYF
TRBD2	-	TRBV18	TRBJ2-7	TGTGCCAGCTCACCGGCGGGGGGGGCCTACGAGCAGTACTTC	CASSPAGGAYEQYF
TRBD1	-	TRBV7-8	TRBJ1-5	TGTGCCAGCAGCCAAGACAGGGTACGACAGCCCCAGCATTTT	CASSQDRVRQPQHF
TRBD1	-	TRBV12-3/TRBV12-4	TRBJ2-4	TGTGCCACCTCAAACAGGGGAAACATTCAGTACTTC	CATSNRGNIQYF
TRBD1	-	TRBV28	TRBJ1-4	TGTGCCAGCAGGCCGGGACAGGGAGGAGAAAAACTGTTTTTT	CASRPGQGGEKLFF
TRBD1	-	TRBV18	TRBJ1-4	TGTGCCAGCTCACCCCGGACAGGGTGGACTAATGAAAAACTGTTTTTT	CASSPRTGWTNEKLFF
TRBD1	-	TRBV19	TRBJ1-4	TGTGCCAGCGCCCCGGGACAGGGAGTTGAAAAACTGTTTTTT	CASAPGQGVEKLFF
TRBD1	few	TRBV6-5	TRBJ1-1	TGTGCCAGCAGTATGACAGGGGTGAACACTGAAGCTTTCTTT	CASSMTGVNTEAFF
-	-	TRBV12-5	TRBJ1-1	TGTGCTAGTGGTTTGCGGGGTAGAGGCACTGAAGCTTTCTTT	CASGLRGRGTEAFF
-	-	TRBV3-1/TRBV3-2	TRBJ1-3	TGTGCCAGCAGCCGGAGGGGGGGCGAAAACACCATATATTTT	CASSRRGGENTIYF
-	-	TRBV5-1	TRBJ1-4	TGCGCCAGCAGCTTGACGAAAACAAATGAAAAACTGTTTTTT	CASSLTKTNEKLFF
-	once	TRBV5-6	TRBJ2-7	TGTGCCAGCAGCTCGCAACAGCTAAGCGAGCAGTACTTC	CASSSQQLSEQYF
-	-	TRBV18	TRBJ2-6	TGTGCCAGCGAGGACATGTCTGGGGCCAACGTCCTGACTTTC	CASEDMSGANVLTF
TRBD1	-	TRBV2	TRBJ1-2	TGTGCCAGCACCTTAGGAGGGACAGGGGGCATTTATGGCTACACCTTC	CASTLGGTGGIYGYTF
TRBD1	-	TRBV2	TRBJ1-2	TGTGCCAGCACATGGACAGGAACATATGGCTACACCTTC	CASTWTGTYGYTF
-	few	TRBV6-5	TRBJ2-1	TGTGCCAGCAGCCACTACGCCAATGAGCAGTTCTTC	CASSHYANEQFF
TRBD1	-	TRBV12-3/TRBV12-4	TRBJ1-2	TGTGCCAGCAGGGAGGGACAGTCTTATGGCTACACCTTC	CASREGQSYGYTF
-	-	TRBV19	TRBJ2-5	TGTGCCAGTAGTATGGGGGCTACCCTCCAAGAGACCCAGTACTTC	CASSMGATLQETQYF
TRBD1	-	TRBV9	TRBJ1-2	TGTGCCAGCAGCGTAACAGGGGGCGGTAACTATGGCTACACCTTC	CASSVTGGGNYGYTF
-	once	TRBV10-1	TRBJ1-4	TGCGCCAGCAGTTCGGGGGGAACTAATGAAAAACTGTTTTTT	CASSSGGTNEKLFF
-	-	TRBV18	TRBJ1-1	TGTGCCAGCTCACCAAGGTTAGCCACCGAGGGCACTGAAGCTTTCTTT	CASSPRLATEGTEAFF
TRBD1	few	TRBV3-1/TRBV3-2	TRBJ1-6	TGTGCCAGCAGCGCGGGACAGACTAATTCACCCCTCCACTTT	CASSAGQTNSPLHF
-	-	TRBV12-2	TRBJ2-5	TGTGCAAGTCGCTTACATCTTACTAGACTCCAAGAGACCCAGTACTTC	CASRLHLTRLQETQYF
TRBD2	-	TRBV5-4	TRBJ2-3	TGTGCCAGCAGCTTCGGACTAGCGGGGGGTGGTACGCAGTATTTT	CASSFGLAGGGTQYF
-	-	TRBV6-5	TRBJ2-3	TGTGCCAGCAGTACCACGGTCCCCAGGAATACGCAGTATTTT	CASSTTVPRNTQYF
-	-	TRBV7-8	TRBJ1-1	TGTGCCAGCAGCTTCCGTCGGATACAGGGAGGGACTGAAGCTTTCTTT	CASSFRRIQGGTEAFF
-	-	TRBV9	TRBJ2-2	TGTGCCAGCAGCGAAGGAGGGAACACCGGGGAGCTGTTTTTT	CASSEGGNTGELFF
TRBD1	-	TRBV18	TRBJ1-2	TGTGCCAGCTCACCACCAGGGACAGGGGGCAGCTATGGCTACACCTTC	CASSPPGTGGSYGYTF
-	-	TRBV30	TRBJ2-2	TGTGCCTGGAATACAGGGGGGGCGGCCGGGGAGCTGTTTTTT	CAWNTGGAAGELFF
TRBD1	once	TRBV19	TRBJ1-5	TGTGCCAGTAGTACGGACAGGTCGGGATGGGATCAGCCCCAGCATTTT	CASSTDRSGWDQPQHF
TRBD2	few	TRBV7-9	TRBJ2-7	TGTGCCAGCAGCTTTGCGGGAGGTAACGAGCAGTACTTC	CASSFAGGNEQYF
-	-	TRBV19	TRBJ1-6	TGTGCCAGTAGTATAACCCCAGGGGCGAAGAATTCACCCCTCCACTTT	CASSITPGAKNSPLHF
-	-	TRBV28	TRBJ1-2	TGTGCCAGCAGTTCGCCAGGGACAAACTATGGCTACACCTTC	CASSSPGTNYGYTF
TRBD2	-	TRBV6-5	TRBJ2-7	TGTGCCAGCGGCTCCACGACCCAAGGAGGGAGGGCCTACTTC	CASGSTTQGGRAYF
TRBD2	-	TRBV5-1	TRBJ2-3	TGCGCCAGCAGCCCCGGGACTAGTCGCACAGATACGCAGTATTTT	CASSPGTSRTDTQYF
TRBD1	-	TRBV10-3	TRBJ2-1	TGTGCCATCAGTGGGACAGGGACCTTCAATGAGCAGTTCTTC	CAISGTGTFNEQFF
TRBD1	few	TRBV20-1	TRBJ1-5	TGCAGTGCTAGTGGTAACAGGGGCGGTCAGCCCCAGCATTTT	CSASGNRGGQPQHF
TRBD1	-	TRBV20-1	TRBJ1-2	TGCAGTGCCAGTGATAAGTACAGGGGGGGCTACACCTTC	CSASDKYRGGYTF
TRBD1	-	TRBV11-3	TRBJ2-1	TGTGCCAGCAGCTCCCCGGGGACAGGTATCTACAATGAGCAGTTCTTC	CASSSPGTGIYNEQFF
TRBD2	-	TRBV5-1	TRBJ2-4	TGCGCCAGCAGCTTGACCGCTCTAGCGGGGGAGGGGGCCAAAAACATTCAGTACTTC	CASSLTALAGEGAKNIQYF